The present T cell receptor beta chain was sequenced within a study of T cell responses to AZD1222 COVID-19 vaccine. Study observations and caveats: Spike-specific TCR breadth and depth grew following two AZD1222 doses.

TCRdb keeps only in-frame clones here, not all; method: immunoSEQ multiplex PCR. The sample carries around 130,000 clones, roughly nine tenths recorded once. Regarding this clone: Its specificity is unknown.

The CDR3 totals 15 residues. The V end was cut by 0 bases, the J end by 2 bases, with 10 bases between. Germline V gene lookup returns CDR1 SGHDT and CDR2 YYEEEE. The gene calls are TRBV5-6 and TRBJ2-3, with D possibly being TRBD2 (6 bases). Sequenced material: peripheral blood, taken 28 days after the second dose of the MenACWY control vaccine. The clonotype comes from an adult who received the MenACWY meningococcal vaccine as a control. CDR3 nucleotides: TGTGCCAGCAGCTTGGGGGACTTTACCACAGATACGCAGTATTTT. Its protein product is CASSLGDFTTDTQYF.